This passage covers 9 T cell receptor beta chains from one sample sequenced in a study of blood T cell repertoires in COVID-19. Sequencing was performed with immunoSEQ multiplex PCR; in TCRdb, only in-frame clones are kept and a portion is missing. The data hold 200,000 to 250,000 clones, with around four fifths observed a single time. Sequenced input: peripheral blood. The receptors here all came from a woman in her 70s with active or convalescent COVID-19.

In this sample, this clone turned up a few times. The gene calls are TRBV10-1 and TRBJ2-2, with TRBD1 matching over 7 bases. Per the germline V gene, CDR1 is WNHNN and CDR2 is SYGVQD (reference sequence). The CDR3 length is 16 residues. The trim removed 8 bases at V and 5 bases at J, leaving 14 bases unmatched. This CDR3 is CASSSYPGQPTGELFF. The DNA of the CDR3 is TGCGCCAGCTCCTCCTATCCGGGACAGCCTACCGGGGAGCTGTTTTTT.

This chain links TRBV6-5 with TRBJ2-7; 12 bases fit TRBD2. V shed 5 bases, J shed 2 bases, and the junction held 4 bases outside the gene matches. Germline CDR1 is MNHEY and CDR2 is SVGAGI. This CDR3 spans 15 amino acids. The CDR3 is CASSRRTSGAYEQYF. The DNA of the CDR3 is TGTGCCAGCAGTCGCCGGACTAGCGGGGCCTACGAGCAGTACTTC.

The chain uses TRBV6-6 and TRBJ2-1; D gene uncertain. V dropped 6 bases and J dropped 2 bases, with 8 bases sitting between them. The CDR3 totals 13 residues. Per germline, CDR1 MNHNY and CDR2 SVGAGI (reference sequence). CDR3 protein: CASRYSAYNEQFF. In DNA, the CDR3 is TGTGCCAGCAGATACAGCGCCTACAATGAGCAGTTCTTC.

This clone was seen a few times. The chain uses TRBV5-1 and TRBJ1-2, with D perhaps matching TRBD1 (6 bases). The V end lost 0 bases, the J end lost 7 bases, and 13 bases lay between the germline ends. The CDR3 totals 14 residues. Germline CDR1 and CDR2: SGHRS and YFSETQ. CDR3 residues: CASSLAGGLTGYTF. CDR3 DNA: TGCGCCAGCAGCTTGGCCGGGGGGCTGACTGGCTACACCTTC.

This clone was picked up a small number of times. The V and J genes are TRBV13 and TRBJ2-3; D is perhaps TRBD2 (6 bases). The CDR3 sequence is 18 residues long. V lost 1 base and J 4 bases, leaving 21 bases between the germline ends. The germline CDR1 and CDR2 sequences are PRHDT and FYEKMQ (reference sequence). The chain's CDR3 is CASSLDAGPNKRADTQYF. CDR3 coding DNA: TGTGCCAGCAGCTTAGATGCGGGACCCAATAAACGGGCAGATACGCAGTATTTT.

V is TRBV5-1 and J is TRBJ2-1; the D gene is possibly TRBD1 (6 bases). The CDR3 has 14 residues. Per germline, CDR1 SGHRS and CDR2 YFSETQ. Trimming cost V 2 bases and J 8 bases, with 14 bases left between them. CDR3 region: CASSFQGSNDEQFF. CDR3 DNA sequence: TGCGCCAGCAGCTTCCAGGGGTCGAACGATGAGCAGTTCTTC.

The rearrangement joins TRBV5-6 to TRBJ2-1; TRBD1 might be the D (5 bases). V shed 0 bases and J shed 4 bases, with 8 bases lying between them. The CDR3 extends over 14 amino acids. CDR1 and CDR2 from the germline V gene are SGHDT and YYEEEE. CDR3 protein: CASSLGQYYNEQFF. The CDR3 bases are TGTGCCAGCAGCTTGGGACAGTATTACAATGAGCAGTTCTTC.

V is TRBV7-2 and J is TRBJ1-5; D unclear. This CDR3 comprises 12 residues. Germline V CDR1 and CDR2: SGHTA, FQGNSA. V lost 3 bases and J lost 11, with 11 bases in between. CDR3 residues: CASSFSQSAQHF. CDR3 DNA: TGTGCCAGCAGCTTCTCTCAATCGGCCCAGCATTTT.

The chain couples TRBV6-5 to TRBJ2-7; D gene uncertain. Germline V gene lookup returns CDR1 MNHEY and CDR2 SVGAGI. The CDR3 loop spans 11 amino acids. Trimming removed 4 bases at V and 3 bases at J, with 4 bases between. For the CDR3, the DNA is TGTGCCAGCAGTTCCAACTACGAGCAGTACTTC. Translating gives CASSSNYEQYF.